This is a list of T cell receptor beta chains from one sample in a study of cytomegalovirus exposure and HLA in healthy donors. Libraries were prepared by immunoSEQ multiplex PCR; TCRdb keeps only in-frame clonotypes and omits some of them. The sample holds fewer than 200,000 clones, 70% to 80% seen once. The sequenced material came from PBMCs. The receptors derive from a female donor in good health and CMV-seronegative. Both conserved end residues are part of each CDR3. A D gene is named only where the DNA matches it firmly. Rows give clone size only sometimes, using once, few, many, or a class for an expanded clone.

v_gene	abundance	d_gene	j_gene	CDR3aa	CDR3nt
TRBV7-7	once	TRBD1	TRBJ2-5	CAGSWNRGETQYF	TGTGCCGGCAGCTGGAACAGGGGAGAGACCCAGTACTTC
TRBV19	once	.	TRBJ2-3	CASSMGAGNTQYF	TGTGCCAGTAGTATGGGGGCCGGGAATACGCAGTATTTT
TRBV7-3	once	.	TRBJ2-7	CASAGQYEQYF	TGTGCCAGCGCGGGGCAGTACGAGCAGTACTTC
TRBV4-3	.	TRBD2	TRBJ2-5	CASSPLAGGPSETQYF	TGCGCCAGCAGCCCTTTAGCGGGGGGGCCGAGTGAGACCCAGTACTTC
TRBV6-5	.	.	TRBJ2-5	CASSYTAPETQYF	TGTGCCAGCAGTTACACCGCGCCGGAGACCCAGTACTTC
TRBV7-2	few	.	TRBJ2-1	CASSLYVSRGNNEQFF	TGTGCCAGCAGCTTATATGTCAGTCGAGGCAACAATGAGCAGTTCTTC
TRBV28	.	.	TRBJ2-5	CASSSLGVTRETQYF	TGTGCCAGCAGTTCATTAGGGGTGACGAGGGAGACCCAGTACTTC
TRBV5-1	once	TRBD2	TRBJ2-1	CASSGSTSGWGNEQFF	TGCGCCAGCAGCGGATCGACTAGCGGCTGGGGGAATGAGCAGTTCTTC
TRBV27	.	TRBD1	TRBJ1-5	CASSLDRAGQPQHF	TGTGCCAGCAGTTTGGACAGGGCGGGACAGCCCCAGCATTTT
TRBV9	.	.	TRBJ1-1	CASVPPSEAFF	TGTGCCAGCGTCCCCCCATCCGAAGCTTTCTTT
TRBV28	.	.	TRBJ2-7	CASILRGANQQYF	TGTGCCAGCATCTTACGGGGGGCGAACCAGCAGTACTTC
TRBV6-6	.	.	TRBJ2-7	CASSYSSGFSYEQYF	TGTGCCAGCAGTTATAGTAGCGGTTTCTCCTACGAGCAGTACTTC
TRBV6-1	.	TRBD2	TRBJ2-7	CASSQGTSGGFYEQYF	TGTGCCAGCAGTCAAGGGACTAGCGGGGGATTTTACGAGCAGTACTTC
TRBV6-5	.	TRBD1	TRBJ2-7	CASTSDRTSYEQYF	TGTGCCAGCACCTCGGACAGGACGTCGTACGAGCAGTACTTC
TRBV6-4	.	.	TRBJ2-7	CASILQGMVYEQYF	TGTGCCAGCATCCTACAGGGAATGGTCTACGAGCAGTACTTC
TRBV28	few	.	TRBJ1-2	CASSLAYPNYGYTF	TGTGCCAGCAGTTTGGCATACCCGAACTATGGCTACACCTTC
TRBV7-9	.	.	TRBJ2-3	CASAPLRAGSTDTQYF	TGTGCCAGCGCCCCCCTCCGGGCGGGAAGCACAGATACGCAGTATTTT
TRBV27	.	TRBD1	TRBJ2-6	CASSPDRGSSGANVLTF	TGTGCCAGCAGCCCAGACAGGGGTTCGTCTGGGGCCAACGTCCTGACTTTC
TRBV10-1	.	.	TRBJ2-3	CASCGASSTDTQYF	TGCGCCAGCTGCGGCGCCTCTAGCACAGATACGCAGTATTTT
TRBV19	.	.	TRBJ2-1	CASTTSSGRNNEQFF	TGTGCCAGTACTACTAGTTCCGGTCGTAACAATGAGCAGTTCTTC
TRBV18	.	.	TRBJ2-7	CASSPSGSEQYF	TGTGCCAGCTCACCATCAGGAAGCGAGCAGTACTTC
TRBV5-1	.	.	TRBJ2-3	CASSYRTSTDTQYF	TGCGCCAGCAGCTACCGGACTAGCACAGATACGCAGTATTTT
TRBV19	.	.	TRBJ1-2	CASSTGSGVGYGYTF	TGTGCCAGTAGTACTGGCTCAGGGGTAGGATATGGCTACACCTTC
TRBV27	.	TRBD1	TRBJ1-6	CASRPGGPSPLHF	TGTGCCAGCAGGCCAGGGGGCCCTTCACCCCTCCACTTT
TRBV7-6	.	.	TRBJ2-1	CASRPTQGGGNEQFF	TGTGCCAGCAGACCTACACAGGGGGGGGGCAATGAGCAGTTCTTC
TRBV27	.	TRBD2	TRBJ2-7	CASSFLEGTSGNYEQYF	TGTGCCAGCAGTTTTCTTGAAGGGACTAGCGGGAACTACGAGCAGTACTTC
TRBV5-4	.	.	TRBJ2-7	CASSLVSGRADEQYF	TGTGCCAGCAGCTTGGTGTCAGGGCGCGCGGATGAGCAGTACTTC
TRBV7-2	.	.	TRBJ1-2	CASSLEVRGGYTF	TGTGCCAGCAGCTTAGAGGTTAGGGGTGGCTACACCTTC
TRBV29-1	.	.	TRBJ2-7	CSVGADTYEQYF	TGCAGCGTTGGGGCAGACACCTACGAGCAGTACTTC
TRBV9	.	.	TRBJ1-1	CASSVQGYTEAFF	TGTGCCAGCAGCGTCCAGGGTTACACTGAAGCTTTCTTT
TRBV5-5	.	.	TRBJ2-1	CASSLGGESSYNEQFF	TGTGCCAGCAGCTTGGGAGGTGAGAGCTCCTACAATGAGCAGTTCTTC
TRBV27	once	.	TRBJ1-5	CASSLVSNQPQHF	TGTGCCAGCAGCCTCGTTAGCAATCAGCCCCAGCATTTT
TRBV4-3	.	.	TRBJ2-6	CASSQDTRTSSGANVLTF	TGCGCCAGCAGCCAAGATACAAGGACAAGCTCTGGGGCCAACGTCCTGACTTTC
TRBV9	.	TRBD2	TRBJ2-1	CASSYIPGLAADNEQFF	TGTGCCAGCAGTTATATTCCGGGACTAGCGGCCGACAATGAGCAGTTCTTC
TRBV9	.	.	TRBJ1-6	CASSGGLLSSYNSPLHF	TGTGCCAGCAGCGGCGGACTTTTGAGCTCCTATAATTCACCCCTCCACTTT
TRBV10-2	.	.	TRBJ2-5	CASYPARPQETQYF	TGCGCCAGCTACCCAGCGCGCCCCCAAGAGACCCAGTACTTC
TRBV5-6	.	TRBD1	TRBJ2-7	CASRGQGGYEQYF	TGTGCCAGCAGGGGACAGGGAGGTTACGAGCAGTACTTC
TRBV10-3	.	.	TRBJ2-1	CAISESGASLSEQFF	TGTGCCATCAGTGAGTCAGGTGCTAGCCTCAGTGAGCAGTTCTTC
TRBV5-4	.	.	TRBJ2-5	CASSVASRKETQYF	TGTGCCAGCAGCGTGGCTAGCAGAAAAGAGACCCAGTACTTC
TRBV7-2	few	TRBD2	TRBJ2-5	CASSRERTSQTKTQYF	TGTGCCAGCAGTAGAGAACGGACTAGTCAAACGAAGACCCAGTACTTC
TRBV6-5	.	.	TRBJ1-1	CASSYGGTEAFF	TGTGCCAGCAGTTACGGGGGGACTGAAGCTTTCTTT
TRBV7-9	once	.	TRBJ2-2	CASSLQRAGPGELFF	TGTGCCAGCAGCTTACAGAGGGCGGGGCCCGGGGAGCTGTTTTTT
TRBV7-9	.	TRBD2	TRBJ2-1	CASSRTSGTADEQFF	TGTGCCAGCAGCCGGACTAGCGGGACGGCAGATGAGCAGTTCTTC
TRBV28	.	.	TRBJ2-3	CASSLSQDTQYF	TGTGCCAGCAGTTTATCCCAGGATACGCAGTATTTT
TRBV19	.	TRBD2	TRBJ2-7	CASSIGWAGGPYEQYF	TGTGCCAGTAGTATCGGTTGGGCGGGAGGACCCTACGAGCAGTACTTC
TRBV4-3	.	.	TRBJ2-1	CASSQESNSYNEQFF	TGCGCCAGCAGCCAAGAGTCCAACTCCTACAATGAGCAGTTCTTC
TRBV7-8	.	TRBD1	TRBJ2-2	CASTPEGAFGGELFF	TGTGCCAGCACACCTGAGGGGGCGTTCGGCGGGGAGCTGTTTTTT
TRBV7-2	few	.	TRBJ1-4	CASSLMGGDEKLFF	TGTGCCAGCAGCTTAATGGGAGGGGATGAAAAACTGTTTTTT
TRBV28	.	TRBD2	TRBJ2-7	CASSTGGGYEQYF	TGTGCCAGCAGCACGGGCGGGGGCTACGAGCAGTACTTC
TRBV4-1	.	.	TRBJ2-2	CASSQNSVNTGELFF	TGCGCCAGCAGCCAGAATAGCGTGAACACCGGGGAGCTGTTTTTT
TRBV18	.	.	TRBJ1-2	CASSPGRDYGYTF	TGTGCCAGCTCACCGGGCAGGGATTATGGCTACACCTTC
TRBV14	.	.	TRBJ2-5	CASSQDRQYQETQYF	TGTGCCAGCAGCCAGGACAGACAATACCAAGAGACCCAGTACTTC
TRBV2	.	.	TRBJ1-2	CASSQGSDNRYGYTF	TGTGCCAGCAGCCAAGGATCAGACAATCGCTATGGCTACACCTTC
TRBV5-1	.	TRBD2	TRBJ2-1	CASSLSGGSYNEQFF	TGCGCCAGCAGCTTGAGCGGGGGCTCCTACAATGAGCAGTTCTTC
TRBV29-1	.	.	TRBJ2-7	CSVGGETYEQYF	TGCAGCGTTGGGGGCGAAACCTACGAGCAGTACTTC
TRBV19	few	TRBD1	TRBJ1-6	CASTVGQGYNSPLHF	TGTGCCAGTACCGTCGGACAGGGCTATAATTCACCCCTCCACTTT
TRBV30	once	TRBD1	TRBJ1-2	CAWDTGGFYGYTF	TGTGCCTGGGACACAGGGGGCTTCTATGGCTACACCTTC